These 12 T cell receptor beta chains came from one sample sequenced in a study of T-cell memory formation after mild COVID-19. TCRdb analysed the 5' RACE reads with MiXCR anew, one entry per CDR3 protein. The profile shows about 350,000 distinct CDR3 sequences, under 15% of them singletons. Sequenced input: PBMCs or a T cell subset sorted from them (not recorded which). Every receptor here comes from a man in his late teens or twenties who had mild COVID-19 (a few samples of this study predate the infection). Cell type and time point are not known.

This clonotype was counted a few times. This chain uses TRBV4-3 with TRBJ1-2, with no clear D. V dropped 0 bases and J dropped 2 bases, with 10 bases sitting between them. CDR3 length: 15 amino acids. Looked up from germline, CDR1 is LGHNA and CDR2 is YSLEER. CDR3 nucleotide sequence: TGCGCCAGCAGCCAAGACTCCTCGGGGAACTATGGCTACACCTTC. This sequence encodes CASSQDSSGNYGYTF.

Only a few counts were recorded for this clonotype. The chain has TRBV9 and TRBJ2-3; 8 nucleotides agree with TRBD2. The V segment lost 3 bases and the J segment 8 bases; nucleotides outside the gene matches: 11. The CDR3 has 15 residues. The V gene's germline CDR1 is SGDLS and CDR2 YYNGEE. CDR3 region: CASSDSGAPMITQYF. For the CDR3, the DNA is TGTGCCAGCAGCGATAGCGGGGCCCCGATGATTACGCAGTATTTT. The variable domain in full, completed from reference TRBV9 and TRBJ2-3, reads DSGVTQTPKHLITATGQRVTLRCSPRSGDLSVYWYQQSLDQGLQFLIQYYNGEERAKGNILERFSAQQFPDLHSELNLSSLELGDSALYFCASSDSGAPMITQYFGPGTRLTVL.

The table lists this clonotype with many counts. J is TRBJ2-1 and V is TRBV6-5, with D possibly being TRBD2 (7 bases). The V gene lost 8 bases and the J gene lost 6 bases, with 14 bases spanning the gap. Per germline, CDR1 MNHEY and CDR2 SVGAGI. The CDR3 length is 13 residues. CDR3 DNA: TGTGCCAGCCTGAGGGGGAGGGTCAATGAGCAGTTCTTC. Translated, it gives CASLRGRVNEQFF.

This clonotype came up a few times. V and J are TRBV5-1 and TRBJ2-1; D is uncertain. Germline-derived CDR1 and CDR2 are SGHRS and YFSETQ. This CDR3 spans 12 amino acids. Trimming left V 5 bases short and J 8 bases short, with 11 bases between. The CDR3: CASRERVDEQFF. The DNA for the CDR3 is TGCGCCAGCAGGGAACGGGTGGATGAGCAGTTCTTC.

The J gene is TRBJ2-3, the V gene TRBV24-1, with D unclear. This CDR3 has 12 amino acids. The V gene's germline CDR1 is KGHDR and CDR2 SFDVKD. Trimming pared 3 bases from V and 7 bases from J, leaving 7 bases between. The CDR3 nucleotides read TGTGCCACCAGTGATCTTCGGAATACGCAGTATTTT. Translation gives CATSDLRNTQYF.

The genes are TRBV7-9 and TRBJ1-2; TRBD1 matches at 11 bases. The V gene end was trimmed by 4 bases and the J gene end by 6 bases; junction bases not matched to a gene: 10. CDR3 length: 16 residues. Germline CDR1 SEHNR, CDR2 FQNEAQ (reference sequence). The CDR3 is CASSSTPRDRGNGYTF. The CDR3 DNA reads TGTGCCAGCAGCTCCACACCAAGGGACAGGGGGAATGGCTACACCTTC.

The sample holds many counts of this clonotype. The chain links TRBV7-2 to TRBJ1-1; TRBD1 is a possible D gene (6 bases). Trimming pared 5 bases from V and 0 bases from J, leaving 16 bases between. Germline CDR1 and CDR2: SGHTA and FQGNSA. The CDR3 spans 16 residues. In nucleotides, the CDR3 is TGTGCCAGCAGCGAAGAACAGGGCCCGTTGAACACTGAAGCTTTCTTT. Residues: CASSEEQGPLNTEAFF.

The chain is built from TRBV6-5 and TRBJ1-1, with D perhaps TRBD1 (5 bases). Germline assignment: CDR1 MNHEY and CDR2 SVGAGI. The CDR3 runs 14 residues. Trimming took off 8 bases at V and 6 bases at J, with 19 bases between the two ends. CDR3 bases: TGTGCCAGCCATCAAGGTGCAGGGAGCGCTGAAGCTTTCTTT. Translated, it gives CASHQGAGSAEAFF.

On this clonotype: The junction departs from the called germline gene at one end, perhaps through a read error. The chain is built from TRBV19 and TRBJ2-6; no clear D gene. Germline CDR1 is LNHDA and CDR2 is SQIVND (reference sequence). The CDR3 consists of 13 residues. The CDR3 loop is CDSSMSGANVLTF. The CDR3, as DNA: TGTGACAGTAGTATGTCTGGGGCCAACGTCCTGACTTTC. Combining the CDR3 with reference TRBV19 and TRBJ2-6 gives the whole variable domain DGGITQSPKYLFRKEGQNVTLSCEQNLNHDAMYWYRQDPGQGLRLIYYSQIVNDFQKGDIAEGYSVSREKKESFPLTVTSAQKNPTAFYLCDSSMSGANVLTFGAGSRLTVL.

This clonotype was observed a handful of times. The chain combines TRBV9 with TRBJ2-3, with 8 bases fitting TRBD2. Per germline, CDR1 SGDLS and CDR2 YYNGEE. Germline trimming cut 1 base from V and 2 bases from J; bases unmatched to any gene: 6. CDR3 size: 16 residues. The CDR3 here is CASSVSAGENTDTQYF. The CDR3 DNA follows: TGTGCCAGCAGCGTATCAGCGGGGGAAAACACAGATACGCAGTATTTT. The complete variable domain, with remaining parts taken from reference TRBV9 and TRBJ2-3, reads DSGVTQTPKHLITATGQRVTLRCSPRSGDLSVYWYQQSLDQGLQFLIQYYNGEERAKGNILERFSAQQFPDLHSELNLSSLELGDSALYFCASSVSAGENTDTQYFGPGTRLTVL.

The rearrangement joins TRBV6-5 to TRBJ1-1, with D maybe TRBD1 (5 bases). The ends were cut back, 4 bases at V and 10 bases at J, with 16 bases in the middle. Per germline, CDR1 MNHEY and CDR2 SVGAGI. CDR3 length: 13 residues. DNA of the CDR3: TGTGCCAGCAGTTCCCTGGAGGGGCTCGCAGCTTTCTTT. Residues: CASSSLEGLAAFF.

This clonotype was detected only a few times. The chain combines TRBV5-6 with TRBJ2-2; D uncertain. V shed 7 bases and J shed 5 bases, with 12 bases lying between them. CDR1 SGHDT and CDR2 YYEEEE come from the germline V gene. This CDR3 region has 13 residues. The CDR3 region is CASHQLMTGELFF. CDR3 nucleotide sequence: TGTGCCAGCCATCAACTAATGACCGGGGAGCTGTTTTTT.